This T cell receptor (beta chain) derives from a study of cytomegalovirus exposure and HLA in healthy donors. PCR involved 60 Vbeta and 13 Jbeta primers. Produced via immunoSEQ multiplex PCR; TCRdb's table is partial and in-frame only. The profile shows 130,000 to 150,000 clones, about 75% of them singletons. Looked up from germline, CDR1 is SGHRS and CDR2 is YFSETQ. V lost 1 base, J lost 2 bases, and 19 bases lay in between. The CDR3 runs 17 residues. Sequencing was done on a sample of PBMCs. This rearrangement joins TRBV5-1 to TRBJ2-7; possible D gene TRBD2, 5 bases. The source of this sequence is a man younger than 30 in good health and CMV-seronegative. The DNA of the CDR3 is TGCGCCAGCAGCTTGTTTTCCGGGAAGGGTTCGCCCTACGAGCAGTACTTC. It translates to CASSLFSGKGSPYEQYF.